The T cell receptor beta chain under discussion was sequenced for a study of beta chain features in type 1 diabetes. Points from the study as a whole: A moderate, significant TCRB CDR3 shortening appeared in type 1 diabetes across four CD4+ subsets. Insertions at VDJ junctions were less frequent in type 1 diabetes patients. These patients also deleted more nucleotides at the same junctions. Resolution of whether HLA type affects TCRB rearrangement was not achieved here.

Each donor gave one heparinised blood draw averaging about 100 mL. Sequencing targeted expressed TCRB transcripts, as all isolated RNA had been reverse transcribed. Produced via immunoSEQ multiplex PCR; TCRdb's table is partial and in-frame only. This table has some 350,000 clones, about 10% appearing once. The V gene's germline CDR1 is LGHNA and CDR2 YNFKEQ. The V segment lost 5 bases and the J segment 4 bases; nucleotides outside the gene matches: 13. This CDR3 is built from 17 residues. Regarding this clone: The antigen is unknown.

The sample taken for sequencing was central memory CD4+ T cells from blood. The J gene is TRBJ2-1, the V gene TRBV4-2; 8 bases line up with TRBD2. The sequence was obtained from a man between 25 and 39 years old with type 1 diabetes. DNA for the CDR3: TGTGCCAGCAGCTCTCGAAGCGGGAGTGGGGAATACAATGAGCAGTTCTTC. This sequence encodes CASSSRSGSGEYNEQFF.